This T cell receptor beta chain was sequenced in a study of T cell clones after liver transplantation. Study summary: Until 12-24 months post-transplant, subjects got standard immunosuppression and no induction.

Overall study findings and caveats: In two subjects, few donor cells limited the measurable donor-reactive repertoire. These preliminary findings come from unstandardized post-transplant sampling times.

Measured with immunoSEQ multiplex PCR; TCRdb has only the in-frame clones, and not every one. The sample holds roughly 70,000 clones, roughly 90% seen once. With respect to this clone: Its antigen is still unknown.

Thawed unstimulated PBMCs were FACS-sorted by CD3, CD4 and CD8 into two populations. CDR1 and CDR2 from the germline V gene are MDHEN and SYDVKM. Trimming removed 7 bases at V and 6 bases at J, with 15 bases between. CDR3 size: 14 residues. The gene calls are TRBV28 and TRBJ1-4; D is unclear. The sequenced sample was CD4+ T cells from blood, obtained before liver transplant. The clonotype originates from a human donor who received a liver transplant. CDR3 residues: CASIWGGRYEKLFF. The CDR3 DNA follows: TGTGCCAGCATCTGGGGAGGCAGATATGAAAAACTGTTTTTT.